Shown below are 23 T cell receptor beta chains from a single sample sequenced in a study of OX40 agonist ivuxolimab in advanced cancers. The assay was immunoSEQ multiplex PCR, and TCRdb's table has in-frame clones only and misses some. The data contain about 83,000 clones, around nine tenths of them singletons. The starting material was CD4+ or CD8+ T cells sorted from blood, obtained in a trial of the OX40 agonist ivuxolimab. The origin of the receptors is an adult with an advanced solid tumor such as melanoma, head and neck, liver or kidney cancer.

Of note for this clone: The sample has other DNA sequences that encode this CDR3 too. V is TRBV10-3 and J is TRBJ1-5, with unresolved D. This CDR3 has 14 residues. The germline CDR1 and CDR2 sequences are ENHRY and SYGVKD. V lost 11 bases and J 6 bases, leaving 20 bases between the germline ends. The CDR3 is CASRGREEGQPQHF. In DNA form, the CDR3 reads TGTGCCTCCCGCGGGAGGGAAGAAGGTCAGCCCCAGCATTTT.

On this clone: This sample also contains other DNA sequences that code for the same CDR3. The J gene is TRBJ2-7, the V gene TRBV11-3, with no clear D. The CDR3 spans 12 residues. Germline values: CDR1 SGHNT, CDR2 YENEEA. The germline V and J ends were trimmed by 1 base and 1 base, with 2 bases remaining between them. Written as DNA, the CDR3 is TGTGCCAGCAGCTTAGGGTCCTACGAGCAGTACTTC. Translation: CASSLGSYEQYF.

This chain links TRBV19 with TRBJ1-5; D is unclear. The V end was cut by 5 bases, the J end by 0 bases, with 11 bases between. This CDR3 comprises 15 residues. Looked up from germline, CDR1 is LNHDA and CDR2 is SQIVND (reference sequence). CDR3 residues: CASSWQYLSNQPQHF. DNA for the CDR3: TGTGCCAGTAGTTGGCAGTACCTTAGCAATCAGCCCCAGCATTTT.

The V and J genes are TRBV10-2 and TRBJ2-3, with D possibly matching TRBD2 (5 bases). There are 12 residues in the CDR3. Deletions cut 0 bases from V and 8 bases from J, with 6 bases between. Germline assignment: CDR1 WSHSY and CDR2 SAAADI. The CDR3 loop reads CASSESGSTQYF. The CDR3 DNA follows: TGCGCCAGCAGTGAGTCGGGGAGTACGCAGTATTTT.

V usage is TRBV19 and J usage is TRBJ1-1; 10 positions agree with TRBD1. This CDR3 has 15 amino acids. V lost 3 bases and J lost 7; bases outside the gene matches: 8. Germline CDR1 is LNHDA and CDR2 is SQIVND (reference sequence). In nucleotides, the CDR3 is TGTGCCAGTAGTATTTCGCGACAGGGGGCGGGTGAAGCTTTCTTT. Translated: CASSISRQGAGEAFF.

The chain joins TRBV19 to TRBJ2-7; D not certain. V lost 3 bases and J 3 bases, leaving 9 bases between the germline ends. The CDR3 has 13 residues. The V gene's germline CDR1 is LNHDA and CDR2 SQIVND (reference sequence). CDR3 sequence reads: CASSIIHLYEQYF. DNA of the CDR3: TGTGCCAGTAGTATTATTCACCTCTACGAGCAGTACTTC.

The V call is TRBV28, the J call TRBJ2-7, with D unresolved. CDR1 and CDR2 from the germline V gene are MDHEN and SYDVKM. Deletions cut 1 base from V and 3 bases from J, with 10 bases between. The CDR3 loop spans 14 amino acids. The CDR3 region is CASSLSYRSYEQYF. The CDR3 nucleotides read TGTGCCAGCAGTTTATCGTACAGAAGCTACGAGCAGTACTTC.

The V gene is TRBV7-7, the J gene TRBJ2-3, with D hard to call. Germline loops: CDR1 SSHAT, CDR2 FNYEAQ (reference sequence). Trimming shortened V by 1 base and J by 0 bases, and 8 bases separated the two germline ends. This CDR3 has 15 residues. The DNA for the CDR3 is TGTGCCAGCAGCTTAGGTGCGGTGAGCACAGATACGCAGTATTTT. Translated: CASSLGAVSTDTQYF.

The gene calls are TRBV9 and TRBJ1-2; tentative D call: TRBD1 (5 bases). Germline lookup yields CDR1 SGDLS and CDR2 YYNGEE. There are 14 residues in the CDR3. The V end lost 0 bases, the J end lost 9 bases, and 15 bases lay between the germline ends. CDR3 nucleotide sequence: TGTGCCAGCAGCGTAGACGGATCCGGGGGAAGCTACACCTTC. Residues: CASSVDGSGGSYTF.

The V gene is TRBV28, the J gene TRBJ2-5, with D maybe TRBD2 (6 bases). CDR1 is MDHEN, CDR2 SYDVKM, per germline. Trimming stripped 6 bases from V and 4 bases from J, with 9 bases between. The CDR3 loop spans 12 amino acids. CDR3 nucleotide sequence: TGTGCCAGCAGAGGGAGGCGAGAGACCCAGTACTTC. This translates into CASRGRRETQYF.

V gene TRBV5-1 combines with J gene TRBJ2-5; no clear D. The CDR3 sequence is 11 residues long. V lost 2 bases, J lost 5 bases, and 4 bases lay in between. Looked up from germline, CDR1 is SGHRS and CDR2 is YFSETQ. This chain's CDR3 is CASSLTETQYF. In DNA form, the CDR3 reads TGCGCCAGCAGCTTAACCGAGACCCAGTACTTC.

CDR3 in amino acids: CASSSPTGGVDQPQHF. The CDR3 DNA reads as TGTGCCAGCAGTTCCCCGACAGGGGGGGTTGATCAGCCCCAGCATTTT. The chain links TRBV28 to TRBJ1-5; TRBD1 agrees at 9 bases. The V gene's germline CDR1 is MDHEN and CDR2 SYDVKM. CDR3 length: 16 residues. The ends lost 4 bases at V and 5 bases at J; junction bases unmatched: 9.

This rearrangement joins TRBV7-2 to TRBJ1-6, with TRBD1 as a possible D gene (6 bases). Germline V gives CDR1 SGHTA, CDR2 FQGNSA. This CDR3 has 12 residues. V shed 5 bases and J shed 9 bases, with 8 bases lying between them. CDR3 region: CASSQGSSPLHF. The CDR3 DNA reads TGTGCCAGCAGCCAGGGGAGTTCACCCCTCCACTTT.

This clone appeared a few times. V usage is TRBV6-5 and J usage is TRBJ2-3; D not certain. The ends were cut back, 6 bases at V and 0 bases at J, with 7 bases in the middle. This CDR3 is 13 amino acids long. Germline CDR1 reads MNHEY; CDR2 reads SVGAGI. The CDR3 DNA reads TGTGCCAGCAGAGGTTGGAGCACAGATACGCAGTATTTT. It codes for CASRGWSTDTQYF.

The chain carries TRBV18 and TRBJ2-5; no clear D gene. Trimming took off 4 bases at V and 2 bases at J, with 14 bases between the two ends. This CDR3 spans 15 amino acids. Germline V gives CDR1 KGHSH, CDR2 LQKENI. The CDR3 nucleotides are TGTGCCAGCTCACTAGTGGTGATGGGGCAAGAGACCCAGTACTTC. Encoded protein: CASSLVVMGQETQYF.

V is TRBV6-6 and J is TRBJ1-1; 9 bases match TRBD1. This CDR3 has 14 residues. The germline CDR1 and CDR2 sequences are MNHNY and SVGAGI (reference sequence). V lost 6 bases, J lost 5 bases, and 7 bases stayed unmatched. The CDR3 DNA is TGTGCCAGCAGCCTACAGGGGGCTACTACTGAAGCTTTCTTT. This translates into CASSLQGATTEAFF.

This sequence joins TRBV7-2 and TRBJ1-2; D uncertain. This CDR3 has 14 amino acids. Trimming pared 2 bases from V and 2 bases from J, leaving 9 bases between. Germline-derived CDR1 and CDR2 are SGHTA and FQGNSA. The CDR3 spells CASSLFAGNYGYTF. As DNA, the CDR3 is TGTGCCAGCAGCTTATTTGCAGGAAACTATGGCTACACCTTC.

This rearrangement joins TRBV27 to TRBJ1-6; TRBD1 aligns across 9 bases. V dropped 2 bases and J dropped 9; count of bases not matched to a gene: 11. The CDR3 has 17 residues. Germline CDR1 reads MNHEY; CDR2 reads SMNVEV (reference sequence). CDR3: CASSLTLGQGGGSPLHF. The CDR3 DNA reads TGTGCCAGCAGTTTAACTCTGGGACAGGGTGGTGGTTCACCCCTCCACTTT.

The rearrangement uses TRBV11-3 and TRBJ1-6; a possible D gene is TRBD1 (5 bases). The CDR3 runs to 14 residues. Deletions cut 4 bases from V and 5 bases from J, with 9 bases between. Germline lookup yields CDR1 SGHNT and CDR2 YENEEA. The CDR3 here is CASSSGTDNSPLHF. The CDR3 nucleotides read TGTGCCAGCAGCTCCGGGACGGATAATTCACCCCTCCACTTT.

The chain has TRBV19 and TRBJ2-3; TRBD2 aligns across 7 bases. The CDR3 is 18 amino acids. The J segment lost 2 bases and the V segment lost 5 bases, leaving 16 bases of the junction unmatched. Germline V gene sequence: CDR1 LNHDA, CDR2 SQIVND (reference sequence). CDR3 amino acids: CASSRGGATLLYTDTQYF. In DNA form, the CDR3 reads TGTGCCAGTAGTCGCGGGGGAGCTACTCTTCTTTACACAGATACGCAGTATTTT. The variable domain in full, with the rest retrieved from reference TRBV19 and TRBJ2-3, is DGGITQSPKYLFRKEGQNVTLSCEQNLNHDAMYWYRQDPGQGLRLIYYSQIVNDFQKGDIAEGYSVSREKKESFPLTVTSAQKNPTAFYLCASSRGGATLLYTDTQYFGPGTRLTVL.

This clone was counted once. This chain uses TRBV7-6 with TRBJ1-2; D is ambiguous. This CDR3 comprises 15 residues. Germline lookup yields CDR1 SGHVS and CDR2 FNYEAQ. With 1 base removed from V and 7 bases from J, the gap between germline ends came to 16 bases. The chain's CDR3 is CASSLVPSGLGGYTF. The CDR3 region has the DNA TGTGCCAGCAGCTTAGTTCCCTCGGGTCTAGGTGGCTACACCTTC.

This chain connects TRBV29-1 to TRBJ2-6; no reliable D call. The V gene's germline CDR1 is SQVTM and CDR2 ANQGSEA. V lost 5 bases, J lost 2 bases, and 7 bases lay in between. The CDR3 is made up of 13 amino acids. The CDR3 spells CSVLVAGANVLTF. The CDR3 nucleotides read TGCAGCGTTCTGGTGGCTGGGGCCAACGTCCTGACTTTC.

The V and J genes are TRBV5-1 and TRBJ1-1; D is undetermined. The CDR3 covers 14 residues. The ends were cut back, 2 bases at V and 4 bases at J, with 12 bases in the middle. Germline loops: CDR1 SGHRS, CDR2 YFSETQ. The CDR3 reads CASSFLAESTEAFF. The CDR3, as DNA: TGCGCCAGCAGCTTTCTAGCGGAGAGCACTGAAGCTTTCTTT.